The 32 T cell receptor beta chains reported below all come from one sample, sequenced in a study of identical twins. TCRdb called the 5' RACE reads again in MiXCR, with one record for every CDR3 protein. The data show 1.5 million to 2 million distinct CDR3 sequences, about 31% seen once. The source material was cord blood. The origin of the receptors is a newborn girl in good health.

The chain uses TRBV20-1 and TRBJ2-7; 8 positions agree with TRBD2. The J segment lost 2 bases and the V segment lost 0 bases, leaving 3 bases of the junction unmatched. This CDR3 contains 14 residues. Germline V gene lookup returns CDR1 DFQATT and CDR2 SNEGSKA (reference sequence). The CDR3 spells CSARDTSGTYEQYF. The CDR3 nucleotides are TGCAGTGCTAGAGATACTAGCGGAACCTACGAGCAGTACTTC.

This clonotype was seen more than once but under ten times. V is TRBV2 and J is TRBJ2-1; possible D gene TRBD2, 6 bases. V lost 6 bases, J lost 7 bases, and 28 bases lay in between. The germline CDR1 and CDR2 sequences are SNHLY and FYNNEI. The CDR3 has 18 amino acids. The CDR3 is CASSHGRRGLEFGNEQFF. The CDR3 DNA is TGTGCCAGCAGCCACGGCAGGAGGGGCTTGGAGTTTGGTAATGAGCAGTTCTTC.

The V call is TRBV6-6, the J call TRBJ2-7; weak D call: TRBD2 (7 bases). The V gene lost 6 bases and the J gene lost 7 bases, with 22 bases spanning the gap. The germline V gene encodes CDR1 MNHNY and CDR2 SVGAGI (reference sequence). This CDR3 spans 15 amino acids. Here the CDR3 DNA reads TGTGCCAGCAGCTTGCAGGCGGGGGCGGATGGTGAGCAGTACTTC. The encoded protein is CASSLQAGADGEQYF.

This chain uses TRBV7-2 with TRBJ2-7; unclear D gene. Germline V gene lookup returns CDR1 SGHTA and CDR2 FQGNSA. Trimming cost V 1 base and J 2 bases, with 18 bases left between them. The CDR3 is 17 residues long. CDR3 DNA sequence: TGTGCCAGCAGCTTAGGGCACTTGACGCGGATGCCCTACGAGCAGTACTTC. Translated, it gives CASSLGHLTRMPYEQYF.

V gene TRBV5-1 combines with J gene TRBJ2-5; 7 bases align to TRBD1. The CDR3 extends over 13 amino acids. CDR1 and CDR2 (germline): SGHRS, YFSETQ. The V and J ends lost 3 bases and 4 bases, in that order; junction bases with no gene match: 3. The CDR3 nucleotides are TGCGCCAGCAGCTCCCAGGGGGTAGAGACCCAGTACTTC. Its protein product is CASSSQGVETQYF.

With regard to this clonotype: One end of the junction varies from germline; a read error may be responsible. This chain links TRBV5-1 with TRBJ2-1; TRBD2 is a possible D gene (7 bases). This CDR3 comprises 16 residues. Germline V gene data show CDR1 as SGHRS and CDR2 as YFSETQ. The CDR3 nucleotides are TGCGTCAGCAGCTTGGGGGGGGCCGGGGCTTACAATGAGCAGTTCTTC. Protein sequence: CVSSLGGAGAYNEQFF.

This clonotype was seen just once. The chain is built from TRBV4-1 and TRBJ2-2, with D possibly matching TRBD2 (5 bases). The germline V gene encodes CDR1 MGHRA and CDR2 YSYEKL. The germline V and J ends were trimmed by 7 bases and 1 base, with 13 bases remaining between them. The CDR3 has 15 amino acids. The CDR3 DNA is TGCGCCAGCATGCCCACCCGGGGGAACACCGGGGAGCTGTTTTTT. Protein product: CASMPTRGNTGELFF.

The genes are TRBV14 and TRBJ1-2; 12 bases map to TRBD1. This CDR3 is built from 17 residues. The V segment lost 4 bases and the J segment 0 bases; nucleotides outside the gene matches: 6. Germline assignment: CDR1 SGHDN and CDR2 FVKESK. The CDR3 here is CASSLGQGARANYGYTF. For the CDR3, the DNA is TGTGCCAGCAGCCTGGGACAGGGGGCCCGGGCTAACTATGGCTACACCTTC.

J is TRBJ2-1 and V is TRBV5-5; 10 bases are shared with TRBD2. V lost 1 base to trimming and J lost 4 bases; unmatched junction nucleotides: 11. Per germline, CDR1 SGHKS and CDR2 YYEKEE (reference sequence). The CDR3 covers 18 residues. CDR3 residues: CASSLYMASGSLYNEQFF. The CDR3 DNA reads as TGTGCCAGCAGCTTGTACATGGCTAGCGGGAGCCTGTACAATGAGCAGTTCTTC. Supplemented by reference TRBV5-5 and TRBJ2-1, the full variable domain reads DAGVTQSPTHLIKTRGQQVTLRCSPISGHKSVSWYQQVLGQGPQFIFQYYEKEERGRGNFPDRFSARQFPNYSSELNVNALLLGDSALYLCASSLYMASGSLYNEQFFGPGTRLTVL.

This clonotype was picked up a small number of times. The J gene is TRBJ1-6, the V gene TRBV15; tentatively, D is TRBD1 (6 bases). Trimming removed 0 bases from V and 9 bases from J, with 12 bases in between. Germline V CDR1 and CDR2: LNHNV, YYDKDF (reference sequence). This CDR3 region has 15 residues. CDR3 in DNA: TGTGCCACCAGCAGAGAAAGAGGGGGGAGTTCACCCCTCCACTTT. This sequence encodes CATSRERGGSSPLHF.

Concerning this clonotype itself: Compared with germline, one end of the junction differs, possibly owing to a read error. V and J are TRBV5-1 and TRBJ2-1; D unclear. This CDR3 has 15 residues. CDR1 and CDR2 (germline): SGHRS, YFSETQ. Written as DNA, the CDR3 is TGTGCCAGCAGCTTGGAGTTGTGGTCCTACAGTGAGCAGTTCTTC. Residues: CASSLELWSYSEQFF.

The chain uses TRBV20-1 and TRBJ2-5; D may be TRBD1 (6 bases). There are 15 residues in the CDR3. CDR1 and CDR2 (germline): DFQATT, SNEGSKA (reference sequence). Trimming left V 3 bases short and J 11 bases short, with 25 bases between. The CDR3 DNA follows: TGCAGTGCTAGTAGGGGGTTCCAGACTCTCAATGAGCAGTACTTC. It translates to CSASRGFQTLNEQYF.

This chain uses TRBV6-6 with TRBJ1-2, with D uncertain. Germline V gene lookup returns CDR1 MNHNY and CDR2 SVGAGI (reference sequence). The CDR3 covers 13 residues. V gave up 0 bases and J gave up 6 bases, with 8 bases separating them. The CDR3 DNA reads TGTGCCAGCAGTTACTCGGGGTTTGATGGCTACACCTTC. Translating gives CASSYSGFDGYTF.

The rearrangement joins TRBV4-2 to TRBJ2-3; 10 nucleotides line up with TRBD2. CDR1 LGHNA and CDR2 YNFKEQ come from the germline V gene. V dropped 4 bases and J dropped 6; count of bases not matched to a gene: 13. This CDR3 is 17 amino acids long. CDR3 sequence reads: CASSPIIKLAGADTQYF. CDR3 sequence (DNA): TGTGCCAGCAGCCCGATAATTAAGCTAGCGGGAGCGGATACGCAGTATTTT.

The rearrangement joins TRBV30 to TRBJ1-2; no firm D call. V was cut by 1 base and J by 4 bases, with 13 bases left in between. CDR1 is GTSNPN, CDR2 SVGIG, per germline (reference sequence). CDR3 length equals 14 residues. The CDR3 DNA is TGTGCCTGGAGTGGTCGGAGTGGAGCCTATGGCTACACCTTC. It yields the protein CAWSGRSGAYGYTF.

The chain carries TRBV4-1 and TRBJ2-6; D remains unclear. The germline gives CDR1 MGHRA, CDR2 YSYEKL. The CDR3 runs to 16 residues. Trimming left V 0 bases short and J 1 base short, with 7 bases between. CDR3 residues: CASSQDLGSGANVLTF. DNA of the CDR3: TGCGCCAGCAGCCAAGATCTAGGGTCTGGGGCCAACGTCCTGACTTTC.

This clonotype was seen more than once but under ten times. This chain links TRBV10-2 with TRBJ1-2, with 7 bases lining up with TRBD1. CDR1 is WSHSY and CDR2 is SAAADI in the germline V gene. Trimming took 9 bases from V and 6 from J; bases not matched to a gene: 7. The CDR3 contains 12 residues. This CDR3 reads CASIGGADGYTF. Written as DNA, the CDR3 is TGCGCCAGTATAGGGGGCGCAGATGGCTACACCTTC.

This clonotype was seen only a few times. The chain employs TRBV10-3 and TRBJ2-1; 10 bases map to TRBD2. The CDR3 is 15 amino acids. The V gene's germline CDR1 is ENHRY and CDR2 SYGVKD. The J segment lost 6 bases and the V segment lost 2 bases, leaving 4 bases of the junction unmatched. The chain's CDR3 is CAISERSGRANEQFF. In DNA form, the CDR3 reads TGTGCCATCAGTGAGAGGAGCGGGAGGGCCAATGAGCAGTTCTTC.

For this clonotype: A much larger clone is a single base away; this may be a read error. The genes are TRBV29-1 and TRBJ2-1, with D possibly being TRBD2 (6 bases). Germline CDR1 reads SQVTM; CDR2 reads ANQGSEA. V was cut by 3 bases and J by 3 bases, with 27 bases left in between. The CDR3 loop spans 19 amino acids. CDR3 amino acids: CSVEPGGTRGLANYNEQFF. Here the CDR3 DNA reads TGCAGCGTTGAGCCTGGTGGGACTCGCGGACTTGCAAACTACAATGAGCAGTTCTTC.

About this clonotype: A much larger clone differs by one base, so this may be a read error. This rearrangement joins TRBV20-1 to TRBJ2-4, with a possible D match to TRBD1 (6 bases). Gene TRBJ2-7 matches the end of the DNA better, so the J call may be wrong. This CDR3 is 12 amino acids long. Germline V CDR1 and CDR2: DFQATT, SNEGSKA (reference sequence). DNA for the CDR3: TGCAGTGCTAGACGGGACAACTACGAGCAGTACTTC. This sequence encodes CSARRDNYEQYF.

CDR3 residues: CASITGTSGRYTQYF. The CDR3 DNA sequence: TGTGCCAGTATAACCGGGACTAGCGGGAGATATACGCAGTATTTT. This chain links TRBV6-1 with TRBJ2-3; 14 bases are a match to TRBD2. With V trimmed by 9 bases and J by 7 bases, 9 bases remained unmatched. This CDR3 region has 15 residues. The V gene's germline CDR1 is MNHNS and CDR2 SASEGT.

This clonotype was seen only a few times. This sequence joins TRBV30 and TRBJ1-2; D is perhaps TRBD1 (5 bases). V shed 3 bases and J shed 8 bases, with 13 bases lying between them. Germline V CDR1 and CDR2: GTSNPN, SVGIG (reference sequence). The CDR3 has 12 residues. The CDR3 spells CAWSGAGRGYTF. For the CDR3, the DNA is TGTGCCTGGAGCGGAGCAGGGCGAGGCTACACCTTC.

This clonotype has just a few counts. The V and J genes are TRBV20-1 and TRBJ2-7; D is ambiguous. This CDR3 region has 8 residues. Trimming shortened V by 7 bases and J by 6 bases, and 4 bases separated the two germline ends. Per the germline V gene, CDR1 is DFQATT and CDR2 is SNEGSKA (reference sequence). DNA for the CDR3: TGCAGTGTGGGCGAGCAGTACTTC. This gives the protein CSVGEQYF.

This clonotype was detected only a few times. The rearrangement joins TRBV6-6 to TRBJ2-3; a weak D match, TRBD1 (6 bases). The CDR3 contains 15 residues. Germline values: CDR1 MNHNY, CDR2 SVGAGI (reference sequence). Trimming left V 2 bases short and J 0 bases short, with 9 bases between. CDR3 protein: CASSYGTFSTDTQYF. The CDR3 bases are TGTGCCAGCAGTTACGGGACATTTAGCACAGATACGCAGTATTTT.

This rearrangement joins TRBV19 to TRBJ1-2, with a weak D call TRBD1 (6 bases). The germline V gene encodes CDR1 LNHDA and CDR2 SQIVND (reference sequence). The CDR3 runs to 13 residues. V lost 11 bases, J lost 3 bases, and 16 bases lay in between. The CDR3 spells CAAGPGGHYGYTF. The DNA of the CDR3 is TGTGCCGCCGGGCCCGGGGGGCACTATGGCTACACCTTC.

CDR3 in DNA: TGTGCCAGCAGTTGGACCCCTAGCGGGACCTACTACGAGCAGTACTTC. Protein: CASSWTPSGTYYEQYF. The gene calls are TRBV6-2 or TRBV6-3 and TRBJ2-7; 9 bases are shared with TRBD2. This CDR3 is built from 16 residues. Trimming took 4 bases from V and 3 from J; bases not matched to a gene: 10. CDR1 MNHEY and CDR2 SVGEGT come from the germline V gene.

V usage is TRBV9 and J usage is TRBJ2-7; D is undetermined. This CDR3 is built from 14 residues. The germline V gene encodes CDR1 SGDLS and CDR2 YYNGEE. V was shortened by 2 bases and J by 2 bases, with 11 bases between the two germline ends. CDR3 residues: CASSVRQVPYEQYF. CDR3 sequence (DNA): TGTGCCAGCAGCGTCCGCCAGGTCCCCTACGAGCAGTACTTC. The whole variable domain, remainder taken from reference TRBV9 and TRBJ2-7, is DSGVTQTPKHLITATGQRVTLRCSPRSGDLSVYWYQQSLDQGLQFLIQYYNGEERAKGNILERFSAQQFPDLHSELNLSSLELGDSALYFCASSVRQVPYEQYFGPGTRLTVT.

The CDR3 is CSARDSFRLIKTQFF. Here the CDR3 DNA reads TGCAGTGCTAGAGATTCGTTTCGGCTGATAAAAACCCAGTTCTTC. The genes are TRBV20-1 and TRBJ2-5; no definite D call. Gene TRBJ2-1 matches the end of the DNA better, so the J call may be wrong. Germline CDR1 and CDR2: DFQATT and SNEGSKA (reference sequence). This CDR3 spans 15 amino acids.

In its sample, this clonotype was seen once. CDR3 region: CASSLFPIGELFF. For the CDR3, the DNA is TGCGCCAGCAGCTTGTTCCCCATTGGGGAGCTGTTTTTT. The chain joins TRBV5-1 to TRBJ2-2; no reliable D call. The CDR3 extends over 13 amino acids. Germline CDR1 is SGHRS and CDR2 is YFSETQ. With 1 base removed from V and 8 bases from J, the gap between germline ends came to 9 bases.

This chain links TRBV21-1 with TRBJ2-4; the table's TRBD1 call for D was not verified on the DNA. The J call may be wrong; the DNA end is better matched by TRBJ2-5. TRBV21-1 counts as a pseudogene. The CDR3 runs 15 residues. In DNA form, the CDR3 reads TGTGCCAGCAGCCCGGGGGACAGGGCACAAGAGACCCAGTACTTC. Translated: CASSPGDRAQETQYF.

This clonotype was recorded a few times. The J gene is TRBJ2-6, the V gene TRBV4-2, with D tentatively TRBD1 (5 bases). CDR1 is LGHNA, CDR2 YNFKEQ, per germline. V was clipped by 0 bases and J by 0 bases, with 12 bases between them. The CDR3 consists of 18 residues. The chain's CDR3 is CASSQDRVENSGANVLTF. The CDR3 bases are TGTGCCAGCAGCCAAGACAGGGTTGAGAACTCTGGGGCCAACGTCCTGACTTTC.

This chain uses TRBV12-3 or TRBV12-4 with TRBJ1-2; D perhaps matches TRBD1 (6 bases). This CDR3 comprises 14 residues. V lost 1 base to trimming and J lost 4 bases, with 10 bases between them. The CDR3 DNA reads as TGTGCCAGCAGTTTAGGTCGGACAGCCTATGGCTACACCTTC. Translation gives CASSLGRTAYGYTF.